The source of this TCR beta chain is a study of CD8 T cells in ankylosing spondylitis. The sample holds many counts of this clonotype. Its antigen is still unknown. Study results and caveats: Existing reports had already noted some motif variants in reactive arthritis synovial fluid and blood. Fewer than ten highly homologous variants made up a TCR beta motif that seemed to typify ankylosing spondylitis blood. Reports say disease-linked clones showed up significantly more in matched ankylosing spondylitis synovial fluid.

5'-RACE, quantitative and with molecular barcodes, yielded the TCR beta libraries. TCRdb reprocessed the 5' RACE reads via MiXCR and lists one record per CDR3 protein. The sample carries some 220,000 distinct CDR3 sequences, more than 5.5% recorded once. This TCR was sampled from a male donor with ankylosing spondylitis. Input material: blood, either unsorted or a sorted T cell fraction (not recorded which).

DNA of the CDR3: TGTGCCAGCAGCCAAACAAGGCTATTCCAAGAGACCCAGTACTTC. This sequence encodes CASSQTRLFQETQYF. V gene TRBV14 combines with J gene TRBJ2-5; D not certain. V was trimmed by 2 bases and J by 1 base, leaving 11 bases between them. Germline V gene data show CDR1 as SGHDN and CDR2 as FVKESK. The CDR3 has 15 amino acids.